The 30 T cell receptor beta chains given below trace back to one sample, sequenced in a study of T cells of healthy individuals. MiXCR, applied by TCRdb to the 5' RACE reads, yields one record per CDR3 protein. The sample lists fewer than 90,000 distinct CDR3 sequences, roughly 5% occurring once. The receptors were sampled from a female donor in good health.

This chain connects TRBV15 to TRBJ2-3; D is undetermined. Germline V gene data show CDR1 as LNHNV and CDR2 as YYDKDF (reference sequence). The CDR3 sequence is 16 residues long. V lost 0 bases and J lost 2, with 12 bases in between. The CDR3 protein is CATSRDIGLNTDTQYF. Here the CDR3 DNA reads TGTGCCACCAGCAGAGATATTGGCTTGAACACAGATACGCAGTATTTT.

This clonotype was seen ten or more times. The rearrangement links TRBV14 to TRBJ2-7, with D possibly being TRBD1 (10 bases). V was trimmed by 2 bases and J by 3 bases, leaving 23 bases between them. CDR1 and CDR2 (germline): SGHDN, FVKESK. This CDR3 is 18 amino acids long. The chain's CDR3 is CASSQPGQGYSGSYEQYF. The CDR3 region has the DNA TGTGCCAGCAGCCAACCGGGACAGGGGTATAGCGGGAGCTACGAGCAGTACTTC.

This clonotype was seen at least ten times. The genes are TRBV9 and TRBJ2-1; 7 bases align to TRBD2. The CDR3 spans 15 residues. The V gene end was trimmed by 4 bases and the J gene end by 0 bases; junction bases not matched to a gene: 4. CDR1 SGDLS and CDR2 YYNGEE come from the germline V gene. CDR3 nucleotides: TGTGCCAGCAGCCCGCCTAGCGGCTCCTACAATGAGCAGTTCTTC. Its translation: CASSPPSGSYNEQFF.

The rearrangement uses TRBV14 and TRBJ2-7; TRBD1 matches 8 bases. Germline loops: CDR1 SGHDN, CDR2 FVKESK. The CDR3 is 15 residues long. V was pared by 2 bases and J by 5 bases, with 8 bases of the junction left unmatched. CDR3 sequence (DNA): TGTGCCAGCAGCCAAACCGGACAGGGCAAGGACGAGCAGTACTTC. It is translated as CASSQTGQGKDEQYF.

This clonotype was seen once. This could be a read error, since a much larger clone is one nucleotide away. The CDR3 protein is CGSSPYPLGDRGQPQHF. The CDR3 nucleotides are TGCGGCAGCAGCCCGTATCCCCTGGGGGACAGAGGTCAGCCCCAGCATTTT. This rearrangement joins TRBV4-1 to TRBJ1-5, with 7 bases identical to TRBD1. This CDR3 has 17 amino acids. Germline CDR1 and CDR2: MGHRA and YSYEKL.

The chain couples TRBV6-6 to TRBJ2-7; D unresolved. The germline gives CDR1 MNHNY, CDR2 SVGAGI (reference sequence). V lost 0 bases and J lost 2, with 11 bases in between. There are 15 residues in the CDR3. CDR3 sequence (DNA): TGTGCCAGCAGTTACTCCCTTCAACTTACCTACGAGCAGTACTTC. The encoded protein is CASSYSLQLTYEQYF.

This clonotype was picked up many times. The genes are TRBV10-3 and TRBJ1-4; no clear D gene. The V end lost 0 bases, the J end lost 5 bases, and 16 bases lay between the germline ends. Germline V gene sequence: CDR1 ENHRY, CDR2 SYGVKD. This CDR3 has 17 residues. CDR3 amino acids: CAISESIGPIRNEKLFF. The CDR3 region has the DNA TGTGCCATCAGTGAGTCGATAGGGCCCATCAGGAATGAAAAACTGTTTTTT.

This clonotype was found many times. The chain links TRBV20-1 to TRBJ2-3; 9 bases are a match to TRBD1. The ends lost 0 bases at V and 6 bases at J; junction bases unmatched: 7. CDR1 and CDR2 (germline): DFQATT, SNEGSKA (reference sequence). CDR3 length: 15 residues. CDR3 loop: CSARERQGVSDTQYF. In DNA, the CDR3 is TGCAGTGCTAGAGAACGACAGGGGGTATCGGATACGCAGTATTTT.

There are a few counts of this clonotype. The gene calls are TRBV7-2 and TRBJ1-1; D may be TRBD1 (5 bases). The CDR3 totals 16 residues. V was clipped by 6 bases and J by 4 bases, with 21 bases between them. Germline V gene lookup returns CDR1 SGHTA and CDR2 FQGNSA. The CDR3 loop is CASSSMAAGTGTEAFF. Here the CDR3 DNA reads TGTGCCAGCAGTTCCATGGCGGCGGGGACGGGCACTGAAGCTTTCTTT.

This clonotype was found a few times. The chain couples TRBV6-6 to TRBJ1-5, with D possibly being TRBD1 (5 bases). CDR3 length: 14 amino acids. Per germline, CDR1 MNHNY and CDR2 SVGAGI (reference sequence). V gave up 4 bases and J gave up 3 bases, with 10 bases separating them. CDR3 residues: CASSLGQLNQPQHF. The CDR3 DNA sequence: TGTGCCAGCAGTTTGGGGCAGCTCAATCAGCCCCAGCATTTT.

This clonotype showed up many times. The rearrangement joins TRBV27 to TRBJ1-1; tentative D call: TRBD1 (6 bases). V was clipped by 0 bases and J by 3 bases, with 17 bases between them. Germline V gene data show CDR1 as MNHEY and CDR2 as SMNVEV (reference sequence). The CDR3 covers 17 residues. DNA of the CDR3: TGTGCCAGCAGTTTATCACGGTTACAGGGAGGGGACACTGAAGCTTTCTTT. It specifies CASSLSRLQGGDTEAFF.

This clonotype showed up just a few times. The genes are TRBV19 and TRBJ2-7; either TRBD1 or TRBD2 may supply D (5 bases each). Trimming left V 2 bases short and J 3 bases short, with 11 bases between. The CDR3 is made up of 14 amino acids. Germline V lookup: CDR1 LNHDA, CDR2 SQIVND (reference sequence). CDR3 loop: CASSIPGTLYEQYF. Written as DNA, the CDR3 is TGTGCCAGTAGTATACCCGGGACCCTCTACGAGCAGTACTTC.

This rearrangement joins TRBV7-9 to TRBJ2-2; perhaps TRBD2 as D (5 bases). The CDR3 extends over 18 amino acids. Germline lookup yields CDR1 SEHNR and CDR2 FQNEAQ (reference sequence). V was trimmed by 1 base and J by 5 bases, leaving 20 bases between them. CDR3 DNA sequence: TGTGCCAGCAGCTTAGACCACTTGGCAAGAGGGAGAACCGGGGAGCTGTTTTTT. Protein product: CASSLDHLARGRTGELFF. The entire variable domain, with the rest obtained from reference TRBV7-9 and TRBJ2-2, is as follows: DTGVSQNPRHKITKRGQNVTFRCDPISEHNRLYWYRQTLGQGPEFLTYFQNEAQLEKSRLLSDRFSAERPKGSFSTLEIQRTEQGDSAMYLCASSLDHLARGRTGELFFGEGSRLTVL.

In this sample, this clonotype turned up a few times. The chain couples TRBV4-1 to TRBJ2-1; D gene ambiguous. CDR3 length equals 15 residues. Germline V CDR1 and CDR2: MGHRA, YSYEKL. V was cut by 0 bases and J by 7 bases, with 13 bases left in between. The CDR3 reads CASSQDWATQNEQFF. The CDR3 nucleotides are TGCGCCAGCAGCCAAGACTGGGCCACCCAAAATGAGCAGTTCTTC.

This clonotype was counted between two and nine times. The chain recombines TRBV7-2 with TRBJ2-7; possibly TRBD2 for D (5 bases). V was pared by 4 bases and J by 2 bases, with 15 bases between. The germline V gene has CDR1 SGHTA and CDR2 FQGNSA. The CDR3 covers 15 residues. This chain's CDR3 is CASSSYQRPPYEQYF. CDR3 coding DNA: TGTGCCAGCAGCTCCTATCAGCGGCCCCCCTACGAGCAGTACTTC. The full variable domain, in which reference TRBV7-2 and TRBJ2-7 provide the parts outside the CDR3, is GAGVSQSPSNKVTEKGKDVELRCDPISGHTALYWYRQSLGQGLEFLIYFQGNSAPDKSGLPSDRFSAERTGGSVSTLTIQRTQQEDSAVYLCASSSYQRPPYEQYFGPGTRLTVT.

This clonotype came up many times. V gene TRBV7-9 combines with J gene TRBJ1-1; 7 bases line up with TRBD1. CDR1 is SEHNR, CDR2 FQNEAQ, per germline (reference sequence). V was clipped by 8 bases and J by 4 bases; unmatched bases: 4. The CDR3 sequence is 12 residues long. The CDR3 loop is CASGPGGTEAFF. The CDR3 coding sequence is TGTGCCAGCGGACCAGGGGGCACTGAAGCTTTCTTT.

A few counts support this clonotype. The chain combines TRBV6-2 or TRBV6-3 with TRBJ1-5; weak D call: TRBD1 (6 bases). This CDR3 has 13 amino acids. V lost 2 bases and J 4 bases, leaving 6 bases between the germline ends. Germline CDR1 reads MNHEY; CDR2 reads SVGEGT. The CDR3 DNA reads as TGTGCCAGCAGTTACACAGGGAATCAGCCCCAGCATTTT. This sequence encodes CASSYTGNQPQHF.

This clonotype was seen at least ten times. CDR3 sequence: CASSSSGRDTQYF. CDR3 DNA sequence: TGTGCCAGCAGTTCTAGCGGGAGAGATACGCAGTATTTT. The chain has TRBV2 and TRBJ2-3, with 10 bases lining up with TRBD2. Germline CDR1 and CDR2: SNHLY and FYNNEI. The CDR3 has 13 residues. The V and J ends lost 5 bases and 5 bases, in that order; junction bases with no gene match: 1.

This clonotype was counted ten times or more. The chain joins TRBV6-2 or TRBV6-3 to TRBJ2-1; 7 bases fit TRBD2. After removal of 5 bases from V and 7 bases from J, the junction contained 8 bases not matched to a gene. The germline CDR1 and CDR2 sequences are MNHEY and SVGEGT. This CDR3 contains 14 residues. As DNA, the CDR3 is TGTGCCAGCAGTCAGGACTGGGAGGGGAATGAGCAGTTCTTC. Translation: CASSQDWEGNEQFF.

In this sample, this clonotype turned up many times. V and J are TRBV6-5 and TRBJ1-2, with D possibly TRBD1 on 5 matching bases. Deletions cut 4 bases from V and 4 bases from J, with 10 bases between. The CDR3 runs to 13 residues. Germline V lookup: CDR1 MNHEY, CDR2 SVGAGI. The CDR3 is CASSLGGPYGYTF. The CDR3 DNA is TGTGCCAGCAGTTTGGGGGGTCCCTATGGCTACACCTTC.

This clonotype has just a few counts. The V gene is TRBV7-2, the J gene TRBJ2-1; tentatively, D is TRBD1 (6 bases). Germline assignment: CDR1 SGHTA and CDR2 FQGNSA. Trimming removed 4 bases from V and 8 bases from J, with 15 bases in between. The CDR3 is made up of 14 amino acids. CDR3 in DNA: TGTGCCAGCAGCTGGGGCAGGGGCAGGGATGAGCAGTTCTTC. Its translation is CASSWGRGRDEQFF.

The CDR3 sequence: CASSLVRENTEAFF. The CDR3 coding sequence is TGTGCCAGCAGTTTAGTCAGGGAGAACACTGAAGCTTTCTTT. The rearrangement joins TRBV28 to TRBJ1-1; a weak D match, TRBD1 (5 bases). The CDR3 spans 14 residues. V gave up 2 bases and J gave up 1 base, with 8 bases separating them. Germline assignment: CDR1 MDHEN and CDR2 SYDVKM. The variable domain in full, with the rest retrieved from reference TRBV28 and TRBJ1-1, is DVKVTQSSRYLVKRTGEKVFLECVQDMDHENMFWYRQDPGLGLRLIYFSYDVKMKEKGDIPEGYSVSREKKERFSLILESASTNQTSMYLCASSLVRENTEAFFGQGTRLTVV.

The CDR3 coding sequence is TGCAGTGCTAGACGTCTCGTAAGGGTGGCAACAGATACGCAGTATTTT. Protein: CSARRLVRVATDTQYF. The V gene is TRBV20-1, the J gene TRBJ2-3; D ambiguous. V lost 2 bases and J 3 bases, leaving 18 bases between the germline ends. The CDR3 covers 16 residues. Germline CDR1 reads DFQATT; CDR2 reads SNEGSKA (reference sequence).

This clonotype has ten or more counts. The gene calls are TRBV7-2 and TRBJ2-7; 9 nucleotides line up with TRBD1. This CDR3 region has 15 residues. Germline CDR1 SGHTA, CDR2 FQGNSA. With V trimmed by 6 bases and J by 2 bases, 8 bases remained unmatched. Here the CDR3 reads CASSQGGTGPYEQYF. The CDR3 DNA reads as TGTGCCAGCAGTCAAGGGGGGACAGGGCCCTACGAGCAGTACTTC. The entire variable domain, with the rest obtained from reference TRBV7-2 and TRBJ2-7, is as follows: GAGVSQSPSNKVTEKGKDVELRCDPISGHTALYWYRQSLGQGLEFLIYFQGNSAPDKSGLPSDRFSAERTGGSVSTLTIQRTQQEDSAVYLCASSQGGTGPYEQYFGPGTRLTVT.

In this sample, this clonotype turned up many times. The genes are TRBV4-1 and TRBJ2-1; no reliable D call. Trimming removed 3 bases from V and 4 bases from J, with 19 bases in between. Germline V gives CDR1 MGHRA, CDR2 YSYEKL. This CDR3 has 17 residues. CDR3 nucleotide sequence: TGCGCCAGCAGCCAGCGTTCGGACGGTCTTTTGTACAATGAGCAGTTCTTC. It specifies CASSQRSDGLLYNEQFF.

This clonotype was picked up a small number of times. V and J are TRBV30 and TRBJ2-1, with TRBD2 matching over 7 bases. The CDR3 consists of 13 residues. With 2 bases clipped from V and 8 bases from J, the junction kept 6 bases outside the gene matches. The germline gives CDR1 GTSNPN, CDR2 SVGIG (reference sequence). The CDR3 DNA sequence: TGTGCCTGGAGTCTAGGACTAGAGGATGAGCAGTTCTTC. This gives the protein CAWSLGLEDEQFF.

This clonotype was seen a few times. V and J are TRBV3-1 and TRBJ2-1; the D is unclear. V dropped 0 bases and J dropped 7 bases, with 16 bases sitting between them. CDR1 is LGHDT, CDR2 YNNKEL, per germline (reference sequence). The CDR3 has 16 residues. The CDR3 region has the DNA TGTGCCAGCAGCCAAGATCACACCAGCTCAATAAATGAGCAGTTCTTC. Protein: CASSQDHTSSINEQFF.

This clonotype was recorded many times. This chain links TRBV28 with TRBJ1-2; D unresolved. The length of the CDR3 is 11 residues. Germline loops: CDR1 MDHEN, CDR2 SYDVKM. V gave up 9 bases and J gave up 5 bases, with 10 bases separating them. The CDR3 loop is CARKRGYGYTF. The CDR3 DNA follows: TGTGCCAGAAAGCGCGGTTATGGCTACACCTTC.

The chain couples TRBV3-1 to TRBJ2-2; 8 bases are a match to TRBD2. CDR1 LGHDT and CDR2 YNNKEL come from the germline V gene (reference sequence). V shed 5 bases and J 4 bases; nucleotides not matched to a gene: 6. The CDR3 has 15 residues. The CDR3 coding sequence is TGTGCCAGCAGCGAGCGGGAGCAGGGCACCGGGGAGCTGTTTTTT. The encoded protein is CASSEREQGTGELFF. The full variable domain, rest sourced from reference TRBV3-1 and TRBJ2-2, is DTAVSQTPKYLVTQMGNDKSIKCEQNLGHDTMYWYKQDSKKFLKIMFSYNNKELIINETVPNRFSPKSPDKAHLNLHINSLELGDSAVYFCASSEREQGTGELFFGEGSRLTVL.

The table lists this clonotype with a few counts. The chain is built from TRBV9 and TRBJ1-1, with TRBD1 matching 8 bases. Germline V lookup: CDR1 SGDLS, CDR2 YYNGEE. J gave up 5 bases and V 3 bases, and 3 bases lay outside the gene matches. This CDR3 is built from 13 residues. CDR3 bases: TGTGCCAGCAGCGAATGGACAGGGACTGAAGCTTTCTTT. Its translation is CASSEWTGTEAFF.